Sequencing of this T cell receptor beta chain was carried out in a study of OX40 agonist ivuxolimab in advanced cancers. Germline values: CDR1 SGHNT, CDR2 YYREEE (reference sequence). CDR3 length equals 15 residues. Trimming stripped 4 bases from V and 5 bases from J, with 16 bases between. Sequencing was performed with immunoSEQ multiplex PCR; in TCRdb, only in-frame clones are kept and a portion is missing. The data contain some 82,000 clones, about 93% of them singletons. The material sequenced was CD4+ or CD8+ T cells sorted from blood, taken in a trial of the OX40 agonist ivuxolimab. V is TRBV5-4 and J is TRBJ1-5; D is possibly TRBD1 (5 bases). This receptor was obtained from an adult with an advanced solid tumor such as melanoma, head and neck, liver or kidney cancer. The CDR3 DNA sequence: TGTGCCAGCAGCGCAGGGTTTGGAGGGGATCAGCCCCAGCATTTT. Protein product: CASSAGFGGDQPQHF.